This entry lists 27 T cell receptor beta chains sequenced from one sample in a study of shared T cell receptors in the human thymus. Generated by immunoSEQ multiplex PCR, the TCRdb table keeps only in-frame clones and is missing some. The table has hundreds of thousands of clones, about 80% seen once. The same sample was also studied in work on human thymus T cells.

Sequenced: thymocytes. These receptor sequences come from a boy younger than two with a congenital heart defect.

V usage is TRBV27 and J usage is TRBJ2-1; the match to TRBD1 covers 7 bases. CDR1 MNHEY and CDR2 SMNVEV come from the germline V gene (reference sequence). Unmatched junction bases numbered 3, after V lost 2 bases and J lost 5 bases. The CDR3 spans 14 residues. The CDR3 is CASSLQQGHNEQFF. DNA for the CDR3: TGTGCCAGCAGTTTACAACAGGGGCACAATGAGCAGTTCTTC.

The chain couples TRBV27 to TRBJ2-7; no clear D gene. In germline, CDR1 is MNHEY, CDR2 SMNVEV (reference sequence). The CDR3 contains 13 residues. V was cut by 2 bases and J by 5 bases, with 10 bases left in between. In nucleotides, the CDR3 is TGTGCCAGCAGTTTACCCCTAAGCCACGAGCAGTACTTC. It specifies CASSLPLSHEQYF.

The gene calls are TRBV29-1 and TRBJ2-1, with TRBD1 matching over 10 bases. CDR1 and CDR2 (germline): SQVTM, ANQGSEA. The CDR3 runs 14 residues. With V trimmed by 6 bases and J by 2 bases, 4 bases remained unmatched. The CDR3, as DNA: TGCAGCGTGGTAGGGACAGGGGCCTACAATGAGCAGTTCTTC. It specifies CSVVGTGAYNEQFF.

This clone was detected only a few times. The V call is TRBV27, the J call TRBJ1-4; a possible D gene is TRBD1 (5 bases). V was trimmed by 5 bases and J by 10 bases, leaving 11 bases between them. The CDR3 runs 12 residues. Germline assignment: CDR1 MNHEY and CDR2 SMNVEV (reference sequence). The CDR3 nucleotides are TGTGCCAGCAGTCCCGGGAGGGGAAAACTGTTTTTT. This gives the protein CASSPGRGKLFF.

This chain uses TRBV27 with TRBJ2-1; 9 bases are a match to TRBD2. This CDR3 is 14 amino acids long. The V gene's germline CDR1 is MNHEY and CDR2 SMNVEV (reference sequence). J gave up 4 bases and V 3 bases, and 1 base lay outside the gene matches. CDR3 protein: CASSLTSGYNEQFF. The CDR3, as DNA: TGTGCCAGCAGTTTGACTAGCGGTTACAATGAGCAGTTCTTC.

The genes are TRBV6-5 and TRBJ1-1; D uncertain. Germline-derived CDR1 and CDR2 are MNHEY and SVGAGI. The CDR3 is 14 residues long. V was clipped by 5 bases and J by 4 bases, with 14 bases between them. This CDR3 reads CASSKLDPSTEAFF. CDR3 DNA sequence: TGTGCCAGCAGTAAACTTGACCCTAGCACTGAAGCTTTCTTT.

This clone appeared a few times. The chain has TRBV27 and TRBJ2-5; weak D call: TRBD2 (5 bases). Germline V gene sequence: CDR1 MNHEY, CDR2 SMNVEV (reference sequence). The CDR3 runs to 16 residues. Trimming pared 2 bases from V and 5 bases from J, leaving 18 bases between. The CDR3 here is CASSLRGDGEGETQYF. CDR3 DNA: TGTGCCAGCAGTTTACGGGGTGACGGGGAAGGGGAGACCCAGTACTTC.

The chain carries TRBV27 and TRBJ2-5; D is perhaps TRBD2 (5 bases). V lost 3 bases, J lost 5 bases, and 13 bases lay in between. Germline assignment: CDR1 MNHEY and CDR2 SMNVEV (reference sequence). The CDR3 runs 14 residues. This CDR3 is CASSFKDPGETQYF. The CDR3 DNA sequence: TGTGCCAGCAGTTTTAAGGATCCGGGGGAGACCCAGTACTTC.

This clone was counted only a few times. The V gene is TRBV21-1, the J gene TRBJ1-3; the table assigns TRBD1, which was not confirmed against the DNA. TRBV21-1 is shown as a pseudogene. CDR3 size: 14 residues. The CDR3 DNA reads TGTGCCAGCAGCAAAGCCAGGGTTGGAAACACCATATATTTT. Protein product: CASSKARVGNTIYF.

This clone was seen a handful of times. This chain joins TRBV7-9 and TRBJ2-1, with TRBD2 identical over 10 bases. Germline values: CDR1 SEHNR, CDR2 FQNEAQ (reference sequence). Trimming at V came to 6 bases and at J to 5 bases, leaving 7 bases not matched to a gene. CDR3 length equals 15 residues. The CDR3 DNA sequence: TGTGCCAGCAGTTTCCGGCTAGCGGGGGACAATGAGCAGTTCTTC. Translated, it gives CASSFRLAGDNEQFF.

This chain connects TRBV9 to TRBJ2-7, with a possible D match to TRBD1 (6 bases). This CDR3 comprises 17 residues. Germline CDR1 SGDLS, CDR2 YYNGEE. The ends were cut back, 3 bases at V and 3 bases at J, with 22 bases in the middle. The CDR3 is CASSAHRERTMNYEQYF. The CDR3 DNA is TGTGCCAGCAGCGCCCACAGGGAGAGGACGATGAACTACGAGCAGTACTTC.

This CDR3 reads CARSLASDEQFF. The CDR3 nucleotides are TGTGCCAGAAGCTTGGCAAGCGATGAGCAGTTCTTC. The chain links TRBV5-3 to TRBJ2-1; unclear D gene. TRBV5-3 is treated as an ORF (open reading frame) with a function not yet certain. V lost 0 bases and J lost 8, with 6 bases in between. This CDR3 comprises 12 residues.

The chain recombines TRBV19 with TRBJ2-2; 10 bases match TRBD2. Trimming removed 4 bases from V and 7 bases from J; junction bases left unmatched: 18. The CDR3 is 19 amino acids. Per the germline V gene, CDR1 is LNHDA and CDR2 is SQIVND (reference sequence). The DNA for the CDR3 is TGTGCCAGTAGTACCCCCCAGATAAGCGGGAGGGCCTGTAGCGGGGAGCTGTTTTTT. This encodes CASSTPQISGRACSGELFF.

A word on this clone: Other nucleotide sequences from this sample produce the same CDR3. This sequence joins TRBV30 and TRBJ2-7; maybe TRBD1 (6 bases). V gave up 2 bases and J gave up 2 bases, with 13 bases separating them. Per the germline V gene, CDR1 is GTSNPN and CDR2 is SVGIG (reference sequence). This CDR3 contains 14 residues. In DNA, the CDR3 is TGTGCCTGGAGTAAACAGGGATCCCCCTACGAGCAGTACTTC. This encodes CAWSKQGSPYEQYF.

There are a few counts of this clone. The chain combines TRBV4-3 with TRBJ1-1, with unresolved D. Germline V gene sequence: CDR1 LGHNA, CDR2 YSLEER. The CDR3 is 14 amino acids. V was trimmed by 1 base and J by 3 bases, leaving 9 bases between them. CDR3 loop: CASSQVFRDTEAFF. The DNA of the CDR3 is TGCGCCAGCAGCCAAGTTTTCCGGGACACTGAAGCTTTCTTT.

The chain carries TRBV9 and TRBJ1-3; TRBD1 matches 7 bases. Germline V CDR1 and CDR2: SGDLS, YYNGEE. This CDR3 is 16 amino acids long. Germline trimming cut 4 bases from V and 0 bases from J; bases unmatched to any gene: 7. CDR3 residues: CASSPGRTGSGNTIYF. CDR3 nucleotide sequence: TGTGCCAGCAGCCCGGGACGGACAGGCTCTGGAAACACCATATATTTT.

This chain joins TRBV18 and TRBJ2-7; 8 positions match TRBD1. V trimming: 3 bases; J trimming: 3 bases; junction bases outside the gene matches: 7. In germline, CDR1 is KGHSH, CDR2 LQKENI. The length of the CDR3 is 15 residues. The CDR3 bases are TGTGCCAGCTCACCTACGGACAGGGTGGGCTACGAGCAGTACTTC. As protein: CASSPTDRVGYEQYF.

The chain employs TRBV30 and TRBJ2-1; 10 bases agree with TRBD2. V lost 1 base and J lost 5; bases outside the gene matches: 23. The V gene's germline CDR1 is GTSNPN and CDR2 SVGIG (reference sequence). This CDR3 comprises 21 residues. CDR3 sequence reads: CAWSALTGRAGGPAGDNEQFF. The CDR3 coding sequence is TGTGCCTGGAGTGCCCTTACTGGGAGAGCGGGAGGGCCCGCGGGTGACAATGAGCAGTTCTTC.

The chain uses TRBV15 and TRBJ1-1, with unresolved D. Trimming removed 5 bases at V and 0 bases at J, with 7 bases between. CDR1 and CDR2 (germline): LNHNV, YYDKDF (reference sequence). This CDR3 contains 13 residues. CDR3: CATSPLLNTEAFF. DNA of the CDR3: TGTGCCACCAGCCCTCTCCTGAACACTGAAGCTTTCTTT.

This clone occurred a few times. CDR3 bases: TGTGCCAGCACTTCGGGGGCGGGGGGTAGTACCGGGGAGCTGTTTTTT. Protein: CASTSGAGGSTGELFF. The chain combines TRBV2 with TRBJ2-2; 8 nucleotides match TRBD2. This CDR3 is 16 amino acids long. V trimming: 7 bases; J trimming: 5 bases; junction bases outside the gene matches: 12. Germline V gives CDR1 SNHLY, CDR2 FYNNEI.

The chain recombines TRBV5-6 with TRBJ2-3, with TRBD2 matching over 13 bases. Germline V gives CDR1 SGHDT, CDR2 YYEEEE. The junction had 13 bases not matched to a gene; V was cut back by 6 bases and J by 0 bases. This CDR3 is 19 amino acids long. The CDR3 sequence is CASINAGLAGQYSTDTQYF. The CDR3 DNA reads TGTGCCAGCATCAACGCGGGACTAGCGGGGCAATACAGCACAGATACGCAGTATTTT.

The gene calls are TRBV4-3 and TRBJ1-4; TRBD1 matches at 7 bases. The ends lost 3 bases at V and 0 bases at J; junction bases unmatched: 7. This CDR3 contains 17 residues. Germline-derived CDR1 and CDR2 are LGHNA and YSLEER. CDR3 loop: CASSHKPGGTTNEKLFF. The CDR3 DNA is TGCGCCAGCAGCCATAAGCCAGGGGGGACAACTAATGAAAAACTGTTTTTT.

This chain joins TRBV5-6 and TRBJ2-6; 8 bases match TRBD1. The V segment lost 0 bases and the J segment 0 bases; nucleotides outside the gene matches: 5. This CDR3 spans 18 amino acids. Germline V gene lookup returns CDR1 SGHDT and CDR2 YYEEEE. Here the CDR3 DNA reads TGTGCCAGCAGCTTGGCGGGACAGGTTATCTCTGGGGCCAACGTCCTGACTTTC. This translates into CASSLAGQVISGANVLTF.

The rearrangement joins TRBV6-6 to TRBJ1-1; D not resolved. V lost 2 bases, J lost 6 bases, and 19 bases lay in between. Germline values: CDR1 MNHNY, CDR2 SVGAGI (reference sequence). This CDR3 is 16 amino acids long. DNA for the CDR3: TGTGCCAGCAGTTACAAAGTAAGAGAAAGAGGATCTGAAGCTTTCTTT. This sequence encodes CASSYKVRERGSEAFF.

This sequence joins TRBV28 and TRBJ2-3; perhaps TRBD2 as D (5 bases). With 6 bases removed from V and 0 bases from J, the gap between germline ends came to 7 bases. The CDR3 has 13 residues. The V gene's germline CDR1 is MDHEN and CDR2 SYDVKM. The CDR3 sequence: CASRTGSTDTQYF. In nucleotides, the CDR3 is TGTGCCAGCAGAACGGGAAGCACAGATACGCAGTATTTT.

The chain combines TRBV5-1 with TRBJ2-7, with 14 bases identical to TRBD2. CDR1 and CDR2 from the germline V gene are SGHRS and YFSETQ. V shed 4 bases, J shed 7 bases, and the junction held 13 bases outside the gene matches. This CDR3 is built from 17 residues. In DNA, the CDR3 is TGCGCCAGCAGCCCCGAACCCCGGACTAGCGGGAGGTGGGAGCAGTACTTC. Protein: CASSPEPRTSGRWEQYF.

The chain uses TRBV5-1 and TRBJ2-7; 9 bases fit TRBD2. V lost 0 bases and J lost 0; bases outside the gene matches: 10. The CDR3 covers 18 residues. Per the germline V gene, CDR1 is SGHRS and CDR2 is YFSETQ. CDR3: CASSLEGLAVFSSYEQYF. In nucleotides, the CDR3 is TGCGCCAGCAGCTTGGAGGGACTAGCAGTATTTAGCTCCTACGAGCAGTACTTC.